The 17 T cell receptor beta chains below come from one sample, sequenced in a study of blood T cell repertoires in COVID-19 (dated by TCRdb to 2018 to 2021). Library construction relied on the immunoSEQ multiplex PCR assay. This immuneACCESS table, as held by TCRdb, lists in-frame sequences with V and J called but not all clones. Of the missing ones, under half trace to an unresolved V gene in checked studies; the others have no known cause. The sample table contains 97,000 or so clones; only one count was recorded for approximately 84% of them. The ten largest account for 9.5% to 10% of the sample. The sample was peripheral blood. These receptors were obtained from a man aged 35 to 55 with active or convalescent COVID-19.

This clone was detected only once. This rearrangement joins TRBV6-5 to TRBJ1-6; TRBD1 matches at 7 bases. CDR3 length equals 14 residues. With 5 bases clipped from V and 5 bases from J, the junction kept 3 bases outside the gene matches. Per germline, CDR1 MNHEY and CDR2 SVGAGI. Here the CDR3 reads CASSPGQNNSPLHF. The CDR3 DNA follows: TGTGCCAGCAGTCCGGGACAGAATAATTCACCCCTCCACTTT.

The chain couples TRBV7-3 to TRBJ2-7, with TRBD2 identical over 10 bases. Trimming at V came to 5 bases and at J to 3 bases, leaving 7 bases not matched to a gene. Germline loops: CDR1 SGHTA, CDR2 FQGTGA. This CDR3 contains 15 residues. The CDR3 region is CASSILAGDNYEQYF. The CDR3 DNA reads TGTGCCAGCAGCATCCTAGCGGGGGATAACTACGAGCAGTACTTC.

For the CDR3, the DNA is TGTGCCAGCTCAGCCCCGGGACAGGGGAACTATGGCTACACCTTC. Its protein product is CASSAPGQGNYGYTF. This chain uses TRBV18 with TRBJ1-2; TRBD1 matches 10 bases. Trimming removed 5 bases from V and 2 bases from J; junction bases left unmatched: 5. Germline assignment: CDR1 KGHSH and CDR2 LQKENI. This CDR3 has 15 amino acids.

The chain links TRBV11-1 to TRBJ2-5, with D maybe TRBD2 (5 bases). CDR3 length: 15 amino acids. The germline CDR1 and CDR2 sequences are SGHAT and FQDESV (reference sequence). V lost 1 base and J 4 bases, leaving 13 bases between the germline ends. CDR3 sequence: CASSLDGMLGETQYF. The CDR3 DNA follows: TGTGCCAGCAGCTTAGACGGGATGCTGGGAGAGACCCAGTACTTC.

The chain has TRBV6-6 and TRBJ1-3; D not certain. V gave up 0 bases and J gave up 7 bases, with 10 bases separating them. Germline CDR1 reads MNHNY; CDR2 reads SVGAGI (reference sequence). This CDR3 region has 14 residues. The CDR3 DNA reads TGTGCCAGCAGTTACTCGGGGAGAGAGAACACCATATATTTT. Translated: CASSYSGRENTIYF.

The V and J genes are TRBV27 and TRBJ1-3; D is possibly TRBD1 (6 bases). The V and J ends lost 6 bases and 0 bases respectively, with 12 bases between them. The CDR3 extends over 15 amino acids. Germline-derived CDR1 and CDR2 are MNHEY and SMNVEV (reference sequence). The DNA for the CDR3 is TGTGCCAGCAGACCGGGACAAGACTCTGGAAACACCATATATTTT. This codes for CASRPGQDSGNTIYF.

The CDR3 DNA sequence: TGTGCCAGCAGCACCGGTCTTGGTCTACGTCGTTCACCCCTCCACTTT. This encodes CASSTGLGLRRSPLHF. This chain joins TRBV13 and TRBJ1-6; no firm D call. CDR1 is PRHDT, CDR2 FYEKMQ, per germline (reference sequence). This CDR3 contains 16 residues. V was clipped by 5 bases and J by 9 bases, with 20 bases between them. Drawing the rest from reference TRBV13 and TRBJ1-6, the complete variable domain is AAGVIQSPRHLIKEKRETATLKCYPIPRHDTVYWYQQGPGQDPQFLISFYEKMQSDKGSIPDRFSAQQFSDYHSELNMSSLELGDSALYFCASSTGLGLRRSPLHFGNGTRLTVT.

V is TRBV7-9 and J is TRBJ1-2, with 11 positions matching TRBD1. This CDR3 is built from 17 residues. CDR1 is SEHNR, CDR2 FQNEAQ, per germline (reference sequence). With V trimmed by 5 bases and J by 0 bases, 8 bases remained unmatched. As DNA, the CDR3 is TGTGCCAGCAGCAGCGTTGGGACAGGGGGAGCTAACTATGGCTACACCTTC. It codes for CASSSVGTGGANYGYTF.

CDR3 residues: CASSLGASGGTDTQYF. CDR3 in DNA: TGTGCCAGCTCCCTCGGGGCTAGCGGGGGCACAGATACGCAGTATTTT. V is TRBV18 and J is TRBJ2-3, with 9 bases identical to TRBD2. Germline V CDR1 and CDR2: KGHSH, LQKENI. J gave up 1 base and V 6 bases, and 8 bases lay outside the gene matches. This CDR3 has 16 amino acids. The full variable domain, with the rest looked up from reference TRBV18 and TRBJ2-3, is NAGVMQNPRHLVRRRGQEARLRCSPMKGHSHVYWYRQLPEEGLKFMVYLQKENIIDESGMPKERFSAEFPKEGPSILRIQQVVRGDSAAYFCASSLGASGGTDTQYFGPGTRLTVL.

The rearrangement uses TRBV3-1 (or the pseudogene TRBV3-2) and TRBJ2-5; D is unclear. The CDR3 length is 16 residues. Germline loops: CDR1 LGHDT, CDR2 YNNKEL (reference sequence). Trimming removed 3 bases from V and 5 bases from J, with 19 bases in between. The CDR3 reads CASSHFGKGIQETQYF. The CDR3 nucleotides are TGTGCCAGCAGCCACTTTGGAAAAGGCATACAGGAGACCCAGTACTTC.

This chain links TRBV7-8 with TRBJ2-6; D not certain. The CDR3 contains 13 residues. Germline CDR1 reads SGHVS; CDR2 reads FQNEAQ. Trimming pared 4 bases from V and 1 base from J, leaving 2 bases between. The chain's CDR3 is CASSSSGANVLTF. In nucleotides, the CDR3 is TGTGCCAGCAGCTCGTCTGGGGCCAACGTCCTGACTTTC.

This clone was seen more than once but under ten times. V usage is TRBV5-6 and J usage is TRBJ1-5; 8 bases fit TRBD1. With V trimmed by 4 bases and J by 6 bases, 9 bases remained unmatched. This CDR3 region has 15 residues. Germline V CDR1 and CDR2: SGHDT, YYEEEE. The CDR3 region has the DNA TGTGCCAGCAGCCTATGGACAGGGTATCCTCAGCCCCAGCATTTT. It yields the protein CASSLWTGYPQPQHF.

The CDR3 sequence: CASSHRLAGPTDTQYF. The CDR3 bases are TGTGCCAGCAGCCACCGACTAGCGGGCCCCACAGATACGCAGTATTTT. This chain joins TRBV11-2 and TRBJ2-3, with 10 bases aligning to TRBD2. Germline-derived CDR1 and CDR2 are SGHAT and FQNNGV. Trimming cost V 5 bases and J 2 bases; bases outside gene matches: 7. The CDR3 spans 16 residues. Based on the CDR3 plus reference TRBV11-2 and TRBJ2-3, the full variable domain is EAGVAQSPRYKIIEKRQSVAFWCNPISGHATLYWYQQILGQGPKLLIQFQNNGVVDDSQLPKDRFSAERLKGVDSTLKIQPAKLEDSAVYLCASSHRLAGPTDTQYFGPGTRLTVL.

This clone was seen only once. The chain has TRBV4-1 and TRBJ1-2, with a tentative D call TRBD1 (5 bases). Trimming cost V 2 bases and J 3 bases, with 13 bases left between them. The germline V gene has CDR1 MGHRA and CDR2 YSYEKL. The CDR3 runs to 15 residues. CDR3 nucleotides: TGCGCCAGCAGCCAACTAGGTACGGGGGACTATGGCTACACCTTC. Residues: CASSQLGTGDYGYTF.

The V call is TRBV5-6, the J call TRBJ2-7, with 9 bases fitting TRBD1. The CDR3 has 13 amino acids. Germline V gene sequence: CDR1 SGHDT, CDR2 YYEEEE. V was clipped by 4 bases and J by 7 bases; unmatched bases: 6. The CDR3 here is CASSPGQGHEQYF. CDR3 coding DNA: TGTGCCAGCAGCCCGGGACAGGGACATGAGCAGTACTTC.

The chain uses TRBV6-1 and TRBJ1-3; D is undetermined. Germline values: CDR1 MNHNS, CDR2 SASEGT. The V end lost 1 base, the J end lost 6 bases, and 10 bases lay between the germline ends. CDR3 length: 14 amino acids. The CDR3 region is CASSEERRINTIYF. CDR3 DNA sequence: TGTGCCAGCAGTGAAGAGAGGCGAATAAACACCATATATTTT.

J is TRBJ1-6 and V is TRBV6-2 or TRBV6-3, with D possibly matching TRBD1 (5 bases). The germline V gene has CDR1 MNHEY and CDR2 SVGEGT. The CDR3 runs to 17 residues. Trimming took 2 bases from V and 8 from J, leaving 19 bases between them. The CDR3 here is CASSYGGAAEGDSPLHF. The CDR3 DNA follows: TGTGCCAGCAGTTACGGGGGTGCGGCGGAGGGAGATTCACCCCTCCACTTT.